This TCR beta chain came from a study of blood T cell repertoires in COVID-19. Study background: There were acute and convalescent COVID-19 samples, and they came from the United States, Italy and Spain.

Original handling: Nucleated cell counts were estimated from reference gene primer amplification. Only in-frame clones appear in the TCRdb table, and some are missing; sequencing was by immunoSEQ multiplex PCR. D and trimming come from the DNA, and the V and J calls and clone size come from that table. The sample holds roughly 320,000 clones, about 88% seen once. As regards this clone: This sample also contains other DNA sequences that code for the same CDR3.

Specimen: peripheral blood. The sequence was obtained from a man in his 70s with acute or convalescent COVID-19.

The chain's CDR3 is CATSDTGSTDTQYF. The CDR3 region has the DNA TGTGCCACCAGTGACACAGGGAGCACAGATACGCAGTATTTT. The gene calls are TRBV24-1 and TRBJ2-3; D perhaps matches TRBD1 (6 bases). Per the germline V gene, CDR1 is KGHDR and CDR2 is SFDVKD. This CDR3 has 14 amino acids. Deletions cut 4 bases from V and 0 bases from J, with 7 bases between.